This T cell receptor beta chain was observed in a study of blood T cell repertoires in COVID-19 (TCRdb year 2020). About the investigation overall: Samples from collaborators originated in the United States, Italy and Spain and spanned both the acute and convalescent phases of COVID-19. The dataset comprised deeply sampled blood TCRbeta repertoires from subjects exposed to, actively infected with, or recovered from COVID-19. The repertoires were released in a freely available public database meant as a resource for research on the immune response to SARS-CoV-2. The samples were drawn from two sources: the first 160 participants of the ongoing ImmuneRACE study, and about 1,300 subjects contributed by 6 global collaborators. The sample metadata nearly always contained a de-identified subject ID, COVID-19 status, age in years and sex. The material from the prospective study consisted of cDNA or gDNA derived from T cells, B-cell-depleted T cells, or PBMCs. Where available, HLA class I and class II types were obtained from metadata supplied by the sample provider rather than from assay-based typing. Results and caveats for the whole study, not just this receptor: The amount of clinical and demographic metadata varied by source and participant and was provided uncurated.

On this clone: What this receptor recognizes is not known. Base qualities are not recorded, but no much larger clone differs from it by a single base.

The immunoSEQ Assay, a bias-controlled multiplex PCR, was used to amplify TCRbeta CDR3 regions from genomic DNA. From the authors' description of their analysis: The number of nucleated cells in each sample was estimated from the amplification of reference gene primers within the assay. To quantify the absolute abundance of each unique TCRbeta CDR3 rearrangement, sequence reads were collapsed and filtered. Productive Simpson clonality was computed per sample as the square root of Simpson's diversity index over productive rearrangements. TCRdb mirrors the immuneACCESS table, restricted to in-frame sequences. Some clones are absent from its copies; in checked studies, under half trace to an unresolved V gene, and the reason for the others is unknown. V and J calls and clone size follow that table, whereas D and trimming were derived from the DNA. Counted in this sample were about 240,000 clones; approximately 87% of them appeared once. About 5.9% of the sample comes from the top ten.

A distance of 10 bases separates the germline ends of V and J, which lose 0 bases and 7 bases respectively. Via the germline V gene, CDR1 is SGHRS and CDR2 YFSETQ. The CDR3 holds 13 amino acids from the cysteine to the phenylalanine. Only the CDR3 DNA stays, 39 bases, in frame from base 1. The collaborating institutions used their own protocols to collect whole blood in K2EDTA tubes. For TCRbeta analysis, collaborator samples were shipped as frozen whole blood, as isolated PBMCs, or as DNA extracted from either sample type. This TCR came from a man between 60 and 70 years old with acute or convalescent COVID-19. Here the chain combines TRBV5-1 and TRBJ1-1; no D gene call is confident. The sequenced sample consisted of peripheral blood. The CDR3 reads CASSLAQVNEAFF. The sequence in DNA is TGCGCCAGCAGCTTGGCGCAGGTTAATGAAGCTTTCTTT.